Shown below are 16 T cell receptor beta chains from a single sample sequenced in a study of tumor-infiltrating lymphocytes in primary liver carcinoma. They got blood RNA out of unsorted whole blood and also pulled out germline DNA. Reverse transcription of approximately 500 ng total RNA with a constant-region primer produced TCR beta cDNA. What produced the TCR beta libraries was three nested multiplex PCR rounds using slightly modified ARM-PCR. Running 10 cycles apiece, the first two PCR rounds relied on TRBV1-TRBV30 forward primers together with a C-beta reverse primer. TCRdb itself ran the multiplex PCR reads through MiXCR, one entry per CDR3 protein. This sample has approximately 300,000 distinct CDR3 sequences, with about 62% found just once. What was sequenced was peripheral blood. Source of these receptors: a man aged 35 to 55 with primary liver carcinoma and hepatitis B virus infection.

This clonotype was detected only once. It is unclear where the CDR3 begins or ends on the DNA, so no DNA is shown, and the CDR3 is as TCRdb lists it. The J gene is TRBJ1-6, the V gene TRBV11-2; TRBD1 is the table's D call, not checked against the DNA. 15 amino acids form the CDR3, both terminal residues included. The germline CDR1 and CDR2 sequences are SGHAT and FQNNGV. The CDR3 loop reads CASSFGTGINSHPRF.

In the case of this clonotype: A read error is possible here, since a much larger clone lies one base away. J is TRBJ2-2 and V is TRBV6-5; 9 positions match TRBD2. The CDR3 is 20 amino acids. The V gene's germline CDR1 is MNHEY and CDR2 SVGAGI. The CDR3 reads CASSYSSPTSGFSNTGELVF. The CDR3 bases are TGTGCCAGCAGTTATTCCTCCCCGACTAGCGGCTTTTCGAACACCGGGGAGCTGGTTTTT.

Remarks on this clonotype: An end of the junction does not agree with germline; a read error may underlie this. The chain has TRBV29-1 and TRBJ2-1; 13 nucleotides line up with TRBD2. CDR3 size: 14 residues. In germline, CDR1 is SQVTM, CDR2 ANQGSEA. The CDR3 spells CSVVFGLAGEEQFF. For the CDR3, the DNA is TGTAGCGTTGTATTTGGACTAGCGGGAGAGGAGCAGTTCTTC.

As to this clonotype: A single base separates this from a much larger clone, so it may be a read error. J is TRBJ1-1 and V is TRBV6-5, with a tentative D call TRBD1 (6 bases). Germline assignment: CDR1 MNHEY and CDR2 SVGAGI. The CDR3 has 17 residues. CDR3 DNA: TGTGTCAGCAGCCGAATGTTGGTGACAGGCTGGAGCACTGAAGCTTTCTTT. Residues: CVSSRMLVTGWSTEAFF.

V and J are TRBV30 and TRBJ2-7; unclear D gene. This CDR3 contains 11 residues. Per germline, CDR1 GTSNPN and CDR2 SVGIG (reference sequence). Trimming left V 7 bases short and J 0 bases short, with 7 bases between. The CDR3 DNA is TGTGCCTTGACTGACTCCTACGAGCAGTACTTC. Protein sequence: CALTDSYEQYF.

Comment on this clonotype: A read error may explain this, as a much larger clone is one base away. CDR3 in DNA: TGTGCCAACAGTTTCCAGAATTCACCCCTCCACTTT. Translation gives CANSFQNSPLHF. V is TRBV6-5 and J is TRBJ1-6, with no clear D. The germline V gene has CDR1 MNHEY and CDR2 SVGAGI. The CDR3 runs 12 residues.

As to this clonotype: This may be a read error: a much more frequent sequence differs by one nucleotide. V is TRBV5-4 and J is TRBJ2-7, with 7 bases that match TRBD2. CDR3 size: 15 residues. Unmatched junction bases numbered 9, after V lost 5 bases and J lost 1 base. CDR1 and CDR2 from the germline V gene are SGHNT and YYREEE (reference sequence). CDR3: CASRSTGGPSYEQYF. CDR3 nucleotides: TGTGCCAGCAGGTCGACGGGAGGCCCGTCCTACGAGCAGTACTTC.

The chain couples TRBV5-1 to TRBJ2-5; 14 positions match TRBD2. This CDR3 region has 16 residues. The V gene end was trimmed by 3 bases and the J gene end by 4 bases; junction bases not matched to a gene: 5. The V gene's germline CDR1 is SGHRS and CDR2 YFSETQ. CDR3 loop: CASSSGTSGRPETQYF. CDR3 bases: TGCGCCAGCAGCTCCGGGACTAGCGGGAGACCAGAGACCCAGTACTTC.

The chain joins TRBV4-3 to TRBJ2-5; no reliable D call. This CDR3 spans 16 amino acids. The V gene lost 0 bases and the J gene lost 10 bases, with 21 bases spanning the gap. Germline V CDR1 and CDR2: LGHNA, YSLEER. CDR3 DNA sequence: TGCGCCAGCAGCCAAGAGGGGAACCTCGCCGGTACGGGCCAGTACTTC. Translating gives CASSQEGNLAGTGQYF.

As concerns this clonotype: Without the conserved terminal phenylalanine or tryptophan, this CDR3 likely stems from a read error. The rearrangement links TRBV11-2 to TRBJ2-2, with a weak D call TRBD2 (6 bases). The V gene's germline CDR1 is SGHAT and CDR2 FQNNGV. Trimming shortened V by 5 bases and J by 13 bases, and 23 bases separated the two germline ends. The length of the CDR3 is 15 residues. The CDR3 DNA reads TGTGCCAGCAGCCATGTCCGGGGGAGGACCGGGATGCTGTTTTCT. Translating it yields CASSHVRGRTGMLFS.

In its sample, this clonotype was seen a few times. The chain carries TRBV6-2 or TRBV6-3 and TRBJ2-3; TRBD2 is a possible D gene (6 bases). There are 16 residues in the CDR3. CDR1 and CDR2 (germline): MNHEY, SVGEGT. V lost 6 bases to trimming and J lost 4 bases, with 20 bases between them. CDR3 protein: CASSPRGAGPPDTQYF. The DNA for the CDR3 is TGTGCCAGCAGCCCACGTGGCGCGGGACCCCCAGATACGCAGTATTTT.

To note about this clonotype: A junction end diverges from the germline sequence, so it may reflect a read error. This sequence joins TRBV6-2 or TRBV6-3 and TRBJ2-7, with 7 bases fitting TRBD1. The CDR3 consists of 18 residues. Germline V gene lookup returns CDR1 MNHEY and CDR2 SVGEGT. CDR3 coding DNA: TGTGCCAGCAGATCTAGGGGACAGCGGCGCTTGGGCTCCTACGATCAGTACTTC. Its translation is CASRSRGQRRLGSYDQYF.

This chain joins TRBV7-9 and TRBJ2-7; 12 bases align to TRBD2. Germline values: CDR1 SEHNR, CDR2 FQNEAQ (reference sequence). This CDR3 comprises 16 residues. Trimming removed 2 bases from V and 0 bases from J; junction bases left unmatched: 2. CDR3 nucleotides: TGTGCCAGCAGCTTAAGGACTAGCGGGATCTCCTACGAGCAGTACTTC. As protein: CASSLRTSGISYEQYF. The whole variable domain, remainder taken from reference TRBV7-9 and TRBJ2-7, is DTGVSQNPRHKITKRGQNVTFRCDPISEHNRLYWYRQTLGQGPEFLTYFQNEAQLEKSRLLSDRFSAERPKGSFSTLEIQRTEQGDSAMYLCASSLRTSGISYEQYFGPGTRLTVT.

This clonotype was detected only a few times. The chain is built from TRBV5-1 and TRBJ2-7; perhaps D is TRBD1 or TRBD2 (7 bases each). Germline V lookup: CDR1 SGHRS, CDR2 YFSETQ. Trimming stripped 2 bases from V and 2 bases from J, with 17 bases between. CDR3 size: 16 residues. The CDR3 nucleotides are TGCGCCAGCAGCTTCGGTCTGACAGGGACTACCTACGAGCAGTACTTC. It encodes CASSFGLTGTTYEQYF.

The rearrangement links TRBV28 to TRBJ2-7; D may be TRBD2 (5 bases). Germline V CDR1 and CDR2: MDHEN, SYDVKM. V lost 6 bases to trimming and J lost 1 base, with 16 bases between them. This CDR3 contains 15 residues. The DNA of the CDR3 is TGTGCCAGCAGGGAACCCGGGATAGGGTCCTACGAGCAGTACTTC. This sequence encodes CASREPGIGSYEQYF.

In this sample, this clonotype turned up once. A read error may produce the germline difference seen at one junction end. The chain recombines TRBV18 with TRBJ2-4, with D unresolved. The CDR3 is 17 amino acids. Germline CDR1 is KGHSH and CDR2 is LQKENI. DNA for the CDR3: TGTGTCAGCTCACCTTCAGGCAACTTAATAGTCAAAAACATTCAGTACTTC. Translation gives CVSSPSGNLIVKNIQYF.